A single sample is the source of the 26 T cell receptor beta chains below, sequenced in a study of T cells after posttransplantation cyclophosphamide. Some clones are missing from TCRdb's copy, which holds only in-frame ones; the method was immunoSEQ multiplex PCR. Counted here are 15,000 to 25,000 clones, roughly 87% occurring once; the ten biggest clones make up about 7.3%. Cyclophosphamide on days +3 and +4 followed busulfan-fludarabine conditioning and a marrow graft. The sequences come from PBMCs, collected after allogeneic stem cell transplant with posttransplant cyclophosphamide. All receptors derive from a female patient in her 40s who received an allogeneic stem cell transplant from a related donor, was CMV-positive, and had no GVHD. The graft donor may have contributed some T cells.

V and J are TRBV5-1 and TRBJ2-5, with 11 bases aligning to TRBD2. CDR3 length: 17 residues. Losses at the gene ends were 0 bases for V and 4 bases for J; bases not matched to a gene: 8. Germline V gene data show CDR1 as SGHRS and CDR2 as YFSETQ. CDR3 protein: CASSLAALAGGGETQYF. The CDR3 coding sequence is TGCGCCAGCAGCTTGGCGGCCCTAGCGGGAGGAGGAGAGACCCAGTACTTC.

V usage is TRBV28 and J usage is TRBJ2-7; D might be TRBD2 (6 bases). Trimming left V 3 bases short and J 2 bases short, with 11 bases between. The CDR3 length is 14 residues. From germline, CDR1 is MDHEN and CDR2 SYDVKM. In DNA form, the CDR3 reads TGTGCCAGCAGTTTGGGGGGTCTAACCTACGAGCAGTACTTC. This sequence encodes CASSLGGLTYEQYF.

The J gene is TRBJ1-2, the V gene TRBV2; D not resolved. V was trimmed by 4 bases and J by 2 bases, leaving 5 bases between them. Germline-derived CDR1 and CDR2 are SNHLY and FYNNEI. The CDR3 contains 12 residues. This CDR3 reads CASSGQNYGYTF. The CDR3 DNA reads as TGTGCCAGCAGTGGGCAGAACTATGGCTACACCTTC.

This rearrangement joins TRBV2 to TRBJ1-2; tentatively, D is TRBD1 (5 bases). Trimming shortened V by 4 bases and J by 9 bases, and 21 bases separated the two germline ends. This CDR3 region has 15 residues. Germline values: CDR1 SNHLY, CDR2 FYNNEI. The CDR3 DNA follows: TGTGCCAGCAGTGTAGTGGGAGCGGGGCTTCGTCGCTACACCTTC. Translating gives CASSVVGAGLRRYTF.

This clone appeared once. V is TRBV7-2 and J is TRBJ1-5; 7 positions match TRBD1. The CDR3 has 16 residues. In germline, CDR1 is SGHTA, CDR2 FQGNSA. V dropped 5 bases and J dropped 1; count of bases not matched to a gene: 8. The CDR3 coding sequence is TGTGCCAGCAGCGTCTCCCGGGACAGCAGCAATCAGCCCCAGCATTTT. Protein sequence: CASSVSRDSSNQPQHF.

This rearrangement joins TRBV10-3 to TRBJ1-2, with 8 positions matching TRBD1. In germline, CDR1 is ENHRY, CDR2 SYGVKD. V was clipped by 10 bases and J by 1 base; unmatched bases: 5. CDR3 size: 13 residues. CDR3 sequence reads: CATGQEINYGYTF. The CDR3 DNA reads TGTGCCACGGGACAGGAGATTAACTATGGCTACACCTTC.

The V call is TRBV18, the J call TRBJ1-5, with a possible D match to TRBD1 (5 bases). The CDR3 sequence is 14 residues long. The germline V gene has CDR1 KGHSH and CDR2 LQKENI. With 6 bases removed from V and 0 bases from J, the gap between germline ends came to 9 bases. CDR3 loop: CASSLRDSNQPQHF. CDR3 nucleotides: TGTGCCAGCTCGCTCAGGGATAGCAATCAGCCCCAGCATTTT.

The chain is built from TRBV7-2 and TRBJ2-1; TRBD1 aligns across 10 bases. V was clipped by 5 bases and J by 4 bases; unmatched bases: 2. CDR1 SGHTA and CDR2 FQGNSA come from the germline V gene. The CDR3 is 14 amino acids. The CDR3 is CASSRGQGYNEQFF. In DNA, the CDR3 is TGTGCCAGCAGCCGGGGACAGGGGTACAATGAGCAGTTCTTC.

The V and J genes are TRBV28 and TRBJ1-2; the D is unclear. The germline gives CDR1 MDHEN, CDR2 SYDVKM. The CDR3 is made up of 13 amino acids. Trimming removed 6 bases from V and 1 base from J, with 9 bases in between. This chain's CDR3 is CASSLSRNYGYTF. The CDR3 nucleotides are TGTGCCAGCAGCCTAAGCCGTAACTATGGCTACACCTTC.

V is TRBV6-5 and J is TRBJ1-1, with D tentatively TRBD1 (6 bases). CDR1 MNHEY and CDR2 SVGAGI come from the germline V gene. The CDR3 runs to 16 residues. The germline V and J ends were trimmed by 2 bases and 1 base, with 14 bases remaining between them. As DNA, the CDR3 is TGTGCCAGCAGTTACCGGCCCCAGGGGAAGAACACTGAAGCTTTCTTT. This translates into CASSYRPQGKNTEAFF.

The chain recombines TRBV7-3 with TRBJ2-3, with a tentative D call TRBD2 (5 bases). V was pared by 5 bases and J by 5 bases, with 17 bases between. The CDR3 is 15 amino acids. Germline CDR1 SGHTA, CDR2 FQGTGA. CDR3 nucleotide sequence: TGTGCCAGCAGCAGTATTTACGGGAACGTAGATACGCAGTATTTT. This encodes CASSSIYGNVDTQYF.

The chain carries TRBV9 and TRBJ2-2; D remains ambiguous. The V gene lost 0 bases and the J gene lost 6 bases, with 6 bases spanning the gap. This CDR3 contains 13 residues. Germline V CDR1 and CDR2: SGDLS, YYNGEE. CDR3 in DNA: TGTGCCAGCAGCGTAGTGAGTTCCGGGGAGCTGTTTTTT. The encoded protein is CASSVVSSGELFF.

This chain connects TRBV18 to TRBJ2-1; D is possibly TRBD2 (5 bases). V lost 3 bases and J lost 13, with 16 bases in between. The germline V gene encodes CDR1 KGHSH and CDR2 LQKENI. The CDR3 runs to 13 residues. CDR3 nucleotide sequence: TGTGCCAGCTCACCGAGGTCGATTGAGGGTCAGTTCTTC. It specifies CASSPRSIEGQFF. The variable domain in full, with the rest retrieved from reference TRBV18 and TRBJ2-1, is NAGVMQNPRHLVRRRGQEARLRCSPMKGHSHVYWYRQLPEEGLKFMVYLQKENIIDESGMPKERFSAEFPKEGPSILRIQQVVRGDSAAYFCASSPRSIEGQFFGPGTRLTVL.

The chain uses TRBV5-4 and TRBJ2-1, with 11 bases lining up with TRBD2. V was clipped by 4 bases and J by 0 bases; unmatched bases: 3. Germline V gene lookup returns CDR1 SGHNT and CDR2 YYREEE (reference sequence). The CDR3 is 16 amino acids. Written as DNA, the CDR3 is TGTGCCAGCAGCCGGACTAGCGGGTTCTCCTACAATGAGCAGTTCTTC. It specifies CASSRTSGFSYNEQFF.

J is TRBJ1-5 and V is TRBV19, with a weak D call TRBD1 (6 bases). The germline V gene has CDR1 LNHDA and CDR2 SQIVND (reference sequence). The CDR3 is made up of 14 amino acids. V lost 3 bases, J lost 2 bases, and 8 bases lay in between. The CDR3 loop reads CASSIRQGNQPQHF. CDR3 nucleotide sequence: TGTGCCAGTAGTATCCGACAGGGCAATCAGCCCCAGCATTTT. Drawing the rest from reference TRBV19 and TRBJ1-5, the complete variable domain is DGGITQSPKYLFRKEGQNVTLSCEQNLNHDAMYWYRQDPGQGLRLIYYSQIVNDFQKGDIAEGYSVSREKKESFPLTVTSAQKNPTAFYLCASSIRQGNQPQHFGDGTRLSIL.

The chain combines TRBV5-4 with TRBJ2-3; maybe TRBD1 (5 bases). The germline CDR1 and CDR2 sequences are SGHNT and YYREEE (reference sequence). This CDR3 contains 13 residues. V lost 1 base and J 6 bases, leaving 9 bases between the germline ends. CDR3 residues: CASSLKGVDTQYF. The CDR3 coding sequence is TGTGCCAGCAGCTTGAAAGGGGTGGATACGCAGTATTTT.

This clone was detected a few times. V gene TRBV4-1 combines with J gene TRBJ1-4; a possible D gene is TRBD1 (6 bases). V lost 1 base and J lost 0, with 12 bases in between. Germline V CDR1 and CDR2: MGHRA, YSYEKL. CDR3 length: 17 amino acids. DNA of the CDR3: TGCGCCAGCAGCCAAGGTGGCAGGGGAGCAACTAATGAAAAACTGTTTTTT. Its translation: CASSQGGRGATNEKLFF.

The CDR3, as DNA: TGTGCCAGCAGCTTAGTTGGGGAGGGTAACACTGAAGCTTTCTTT. This translates into CASSLVGEGNTEAFF. The V call is TRBV7-9, the J call TRBJ1-1; no clear D gene. The CDR3 has 15 amino acids. Germline assignment: CDR1 SEHNR and CDR2 FQNEAQ (reference sequence). V dropped 1 base and J dropped 2 bases, with 11 bases sitting between them.

This chain uses TRBV20-1 with TRBJ1-1; D remains ambiguous. This CDR3 is 11 amino acids long. The V and J ends lost 8 bases and 0 bases respectively, with 7 bases between them. Germline CDR1 is DFQATT and CDR2 is SNEGSKA (reference sequence). CDR3 loop: CSFQMNTEAFF. The DNA of the CDR3 is TGCAGTTTCCAGATGAACACTGAAGCTTTCTTT.

The rearrangement uses TRBV5-1 and TRBJ2-1, with TRBD2 matching 7 bases. The V segment lost 4 bases and the J segment 0 bases; nucleotides outside the gene matches: 16. CDR3 length: 19 amino acids. Germline V gene sequence: CDR1 SGHRS, CDR2 YFSETQ. CDR3 region: CASSPIRPSGQSSYNEQFF. CDR3 DNA: TGCGCCAGCAGCCCCATTCGGCCTAGCGGACAAAGCTCCTACAATGAGCAGTTCTTC.

V is TRBV28 and J is TRBJ2-1; 8 bases agree with TRBD2. J lost 5 bases, V lost 2 bases, and 5 bases had no gene match. Germline V gene data show CDR1 as MDHEN and CDR2 as SYDVKM. The CDR3 extends over 15 amino acids. CDR3 residues: CASSLRREEDNEQFF. CDR3 DNA: TGTGCCAGCAGTTTACGGCGGGAGGAGGACAATGAGCAGTTCTTC.

The rearrangement uses TRBV10-1 and TRBJ1-3, with TRBD1 matching 9 bases. CDR3 length: 14 amino acids. The V gene's germline CDR1 is WNHNN and CDR2 SYGVQD (reference sequence). V lost 4 bases and J lost 6; bases outside the gene matches: 4. The CDR3 bases are TGCGCCAGCAGTGCCGGGACAGGGCTAAACACCATATATTTT. This codes for CASSAGTGLNTIYF.

The V and J genes are TRBV10-3 and TRBJ2-1; 9 bases map to TRBD2. The CDR3 loop spans 16 amino acids. The germline V gene encodes CDR1 ENHRY and CDR2 SYGVKD. J lost 14 bases, V lost 3 bases, and 17 bases had no gene match. The CDR3 DNA reads TGTGCCATCAGTGACCTAGGCCGGGGTAGCGGGAGTTATGAGTTCTTC. As protein: CAISDLGRGSGSYEFF.

This chain uses TRBV9 with TRBJ2-1, with TRBD2 matching over 11 bases. CDR1 is SGDLS, CDR2 YYNGEE, per germline. There are 17 residues in the CDR3. After removal of 3 bases from V and 5 bases from J, the junction contained 10 bases not matched to a gene. The CDR3 region is CASSAYLTSGIDNEQFF. The CDR3 coding sequence is TGTGCCAGCAGCGCGTATTTGACTAGCGGGATCGACAATGAGCAGTTCTTC.

V is TRBV10-3 and J is TRBJ1-2, with D hard to call. This CDR3 has 14 amino acids. V was clipped by 3 bases and J by 6 bases, with 14 bases between them. The V gene's germline CDR1 is ENHRY and CDR2 SYGVKD. The CDR3 protein is CAISDEWERDGYTF. The CDR3 DNA follows: TGTGCCATCAGTGATGAGTGGGAGAGAGATGGCTACACCTTC.

This sequence joins TRBV7-8 and TRBJ2-4; the match to TRBD2 covers 13 bases. Germline V CDR1 and CDR2: SGHVS, FQNEAQ. CDR3 size: 20 residues. Trimming took 0 bases from V and 3 from J; bases not matched to a gene: 11. The CDR3 bases are TGTGCCAGCAGCTTAGCGCACGGACTAGCGGGAGTAAATGTCAAAAACATTCAGTACTTC. Translation gives CASSLAHGLAGVNVKNIQYF.